The 13 T cell receptor beta chains below all came from one sample that was sequenced in a study of OX40 agonist ivuxolimab in advanced cancers. Profiling relied on immunoSEQ multiplex PCR, and the TCRdb table lists in-frame clones only, not all of them. Of some 87,000 clones in the sample, over 75% were seen once. This specimen consisted of CD4+ or CD8+ T cells sorted from blood, obtained in a trial of the OX40 agonist ivuxolimab. The source is an adult with an advanced solid tumor such as melanoma, head and neck, liver or kidney cancer.

The gene calls are TRBV19 and TRBJ1-2, with 10 bases identical to TRBD1. There are 14 residues in the CDR3. Trimming took 5 bases from V and 7 from J; bases not matched to a gene: 7. CDR1 is LNHDA and CDR2 is SQIVND in the germline V gene (reference sequence). CDR3 coding DNA: TGTGCCAGTAGTGCAGACAGGGGGCTCGGTGGCTACACCTTC. Translation gives CASSADRGLGGYTF. The full variable domain, rest sourced from reference TRBV19 and TRBJ1-2, is DGGITQSPKYLFRKEGQNVTLSCEQNLNHDAMYWYRQDPGQGLRLIYYSQIVNDFQKGDIAEGYSVSREKKESFPLTVTSAQKNPTAFYLCASSADRGLGGYTFGSGTRLTVV.

The table lists this clone with a few counts. The chain links TRBV10-1 to TRBJ2-7, with a weak D call TRBD1 (5 bases). The germline V gene encodes CDR1 WNHNN and CDR2 SYGVQD (reference sequence). This CDR3 region has 14 residues. Trimming stripped 5 bases from V and 3 bases from J, with 14 bases between. The CDR3 loop reads CASSPLGHLYEQYF. In nucleotides, the CDR3 is TGCGCCAGCAGTCCGTTAGGACACCTCTACGAGCAGTACTTC.

Only a few counts were recorded for this clone. The chain combines TRBV7-2 with TRBJ1-6; a possible D gene is TRBD1 (5 bases). The V and J ends lost 5 bases and 2 bases respectively, with 13 bases between them. The germline CDR1 and CDR2 sequences are SGHTA and FQGNSA. The CDR3 runs 16 residues. The CDR3 sequence: CASSPSLGAYNSPLHF. The DNA for the CDR3 is TGTGCCAGCAGCCCCAGTTTGGGGGCCTATAATTCACCCCTCCACTTT.

The gene calls are TRBV2 and TRBJ1-6, with TRBD1 as a possible D gene (5 bases). This CDR3 spans 15 amino acids. Germline-derived CDR1 and CDR2 are SNHLY and FYNNEI. The germline V and J ends were trimmed by 6 bases and 8 bases, with 17 bases remaining between them. Here the CDR3 DNA reads TGTGCCAGCAGCCCTACTGGGGCTCGGGATTCACCCCTCCACTTT. Its translation is CASSPTGARDSPLHF.

The V call is TRBV29-1, the J call TRBJ1-3, with unresolved D. The CDR3 runs to 16 residues. Germline V gene data show CDR1 as SQVTM and CDR2 as ANQGSEA. The ends were cut back, 5 bases at V and 0 bases at J, with 17 bases in the middle. The CDR3 loop reads CSVWVPWADSGNTIYF. As DNA, the CDR3 is TGCAGCGTTTGGGTCCCTTGGGCCGACTCTGGAAACACCATATATTTT.

The rearrangement uses TRBV6-5 and TRBJ1-6; TRBD1 aligns across 7 bases. The CDR3 loop spans 15 amino acids. Germline V CDR1 and CDR2: MNHEY, SVGAGI. The ends lost 5 bases at V and 6 bases at J; junction bases unmatched: 7. The chain's CDR3 is CASSHEQGTNSPLHF. The CDR3, as DNA: TGTGCCAGCAGTCATGAACAGGGGACTAATTCACCCCTCCACTTT.

This chain links TRBV9 with TRBJ1-6; TRBD1 is a possible D gene (5 bases). The CDR3 extends over 16 amino acids. Per the germline V gene, CDR1 is SGDLS and CDR2 is YYNGEE. V was trimmed by 0 bases and J by 2 bases, leaving 9 bases between them. DNA of the CDR3: TGTGCCAGCAGCGTAGGGGGGGACGCCTATAATTCACCCCTCCACTTT. Protein: CASSVGGDAYNSPLHF.

The chain uses TRBV25-1 and TRBJ1-4; 7 bases fit TRBD1. In germline, CDR1 is MGHDK, CDR2 SYGVNS. This CDR3 is built from 15 residues. V lost 3 bases, J lost 8 bases, and 9 bases stayed unmatched. The DNA of the CDR3 is TGTGCCAGCAGTGATGCAGGGGGAGTGCGGGAAAAACTGTTTTTT. It yields the protein CASSDAGGVREKLFF.

This clone was recorded a few times. The rearrangement links TRBV9 to TRBJ1-1; the D is unclear. Trimming removed 0 bases from V and 4 bases from J, with 13 bases in between. There are 15 residues in the CDR3. Germline V gives CDR1 SGDLS, CDR2 YYNGEE. The CDR3 loop reads CASSVGSIGRTEAFF. CDR3 nucleotides: TGTGCCAGCAGCGTAGGCAGTATCGGCCGCACTGAAGCTTTCTTT. Using reference TRBV9 and TRBJ1-1 for the parts outside the CDR3, the full variable domain is DSGVTQTPKHLITATGQRVTLRCSPRSGDLSVYWYQQSLDQGLQFLIQYYNGEERAKGNILERFSAQQFPDLHSELNLSSLELGDSALYFCASSVGSIGRTEAFFGQGTRLTVV.

This clone has more than one count but fewer than ten. V gene TRBV19 combines with J gene TRBJ2-2; a weak D match, TRBD2 (6 bases). Germline CDR1 and CDR2: LNHDA and SQIVND (reference sequence). The ends were cut back, 6 bases at V and 5 bases at J, with 13 bases in the middle. The CDR3 totals 14 residues. This CDR3 is CASSPFRGTGELFF. The DNA of the CDR3 is TGTGCCAGTAGCCCGTTCCGGGGGACCGGGGAGCTGTTTTTT.

In the case of this clone: Other DNA sequences in this sample translate to the same CDR3. V gene TRBV2 combines with J gene TRBJ2-5, with 15 bases fitting TRBD2. In germline, CDR1 is SNHLY, CDR2 FYNNEI. Germline trimming cut 5 bases from V and 5 bases from J; bases unmatched to any gene: 3. The CDR3 contains 15 residues. CDR3 in amino acids: CASSPGLAGGETQYF. The CDR3 bases are TGTGCCAGCAGTCCCGGACTAGCGGGGGGGGAGACCCAGTACTTC.

This chain uses TRBV19 with TRBJ1-5; tentative D call: TRBD1 (6 bases). Germline V gene lookup returns CDR1 LNHDA and CDR2 SQIVND (reference sequence). The CDR3 runs to 15 residues. V gave up 8 bases and J gave up 2 bases, with 16 bases separating them. CDR3 DNA: TGTGCCAGTTGGGGCAGGGGAGTCGGCAATCAGCCCCAGCATTTT. Its translation is CASWGRGVGNQPQHF.

The rearrangement links TRBV6-5 to TRBJ2-3; 7 nucleotides line up with TRBD2. CDR3 length equals 14 residues. Germline CDR1 is MNHEY and CDR2 is SVGAGI. J was trimmed by 1 base and V by 2 bases; bases with no gene match: 0. The DNA of the CDR3 is TGTGCCAGCAGTTACACTAGCGGCACAGATACGCAGTATTTT. Encoded protein: CASSYTSGTDTQYF.